Following are 26 T cell receptor beta chains from one sample sequenced in a study of early T cells in non-severe SARS-CoV-2 infection. TCRdb called the 5' RACE reads again in MiXCR, with one record for every CDR3 protein. Among about 42,000 distinct CDR3 sequences listed, less than 8.5% were seen once. Sequencing used whole blood. The receptors shown here come from an adult who was a healthcare worker with PCR-confirmed SARS-CoV-2 infection or an uninfected control (not recorded which).

The sample holds many counts of this clonotype. The J gene is TRBJ2-7, the V gene TRBV7-2, with D unresolved. This CDR3 is 14 amino acids long. Germline V gives CDR1 SGHTA, CDR2 FQGNSA. Trimming took 1 base from V and 5 from J, leaving 12 bases between them. The CDR3 spells CASSLGFGMHEQYF. The CDR3 nucleotides read TGTGCCAGCAGCTTAGGTTTCGGCATGCACGAGCAGTACTTC. Full variable domain (rest looked up from reference TRBV7-2 and TRBJ2-7): GAGVSQSPSNKVTEKGKDVELRCDPISGHTALYWYRQSLGQGLEFLIYFQGNSAPDKSGLPSDRFSAERTGGSVSTLTIQRTQQEDSAVYLCASSLGFGMHEQYFGPGTRLTVT.

The chain is built from TRBV6-5 and TRBJ1-4; TRBD1 is a possible D gene (6 bases). CDR1 MNHEY and CDR2 SVGAGI come from the germline V gene. The CDR3 totals 16 residues. With 6 bases removed from V and 5 bases from J, the gap between germline ends came to 19 bases. The CDR3 here is CASSPAIQGVNEKLFF. The CDR3 DNA reads TGTGCCAGCAGCCCGGCAATACAGGGAGTGAATGAAAAACTGTTTTTT.

The rearrangement links TRBV7-2 to TRBJ2-4; either TRBD1 or TRBD2 may supply D (7 bases each). V was cut by 5 bases and J by 0 bases, with 17 bases left in between. CDR1 and CDR2 (germline): SGHTA, FQGNSA. This CDR3 has 17 amino acids. For the CDR3, the DNA is TGTGCCAGCAGCCAGGGAGGGAAGGGGGCAGCCAAAAACATTCAGTACTTC. Its protein product is CASSQGGKGAAKNIQYF.

At least ten counts were recorded for this clonotype. V usage is TRBV9 and J usage is TRBJ2-7; D not certain. Germline CDR1 reads SGDLS; CDR2 reads YYNGEE. Trimming removed 0 bases from V and 0 bases from J, with 7 bases in between. The CDR3 loop spans 14 amino acids. The CDR3 loop reads CASSVDLSSYEQYF. For the CDR3, the DNA is TGTGCCAGCAGCGTAGATCTCAGCTCCTACGAGCAGTACTTC.

This clonotype turned up a few times. J is TRBJ2-1 and V is TRBV5-4; D is perhaps TRBD1 or TRBD2 (6 bases each). Germline assignment: CDR1 SGHNT and CDR2 YYREEE (reference sequence). There are 14 residues in the CDR3. V lost 6 bases to trimming and J lost 2 bases, with 12 bases between them. CDR3 DNA sequence: TGTGCCAGCATGACCGGGGGCCCCTACAATGAGCAGTTCTTC. Protein sequence: CASMTGGPYNEQFF.

This clonotype was found a few times. This chain joins TRBV11-3 and TRBJ2-7; D is ambiguous. Germline CDR1 and CDR2: SGHNT and YENEEA. Trimming stripped 1 base from V and 4 bases from J, with 8 bases between. CDR3 length: 13 amino acids. The CDR3 DNA reads as TGTGCCAGCAGCTTAGGACCCCAATACGAGCAGTACTTC. It translates to CASSLGPQYEQYF.

Many counts were recorded for this clonotype. CDR3 coding DNA: TGTGCCACAGCCGTATACCAGGGTGGTTCACCCCTCCACTTT. Translated, it gives CATAVYQGGSPLHF. The chain uses TRBV2 and TRBJ1-6; the D gene is possibly TRBD1 (5 bases). The CDR3 has 14 residues. Trimming removed 10 bases from V and 9 bases from J, with 19 bases in between. In germline, CDR1 is SNHLY, CDR2 FYNNEI.

This clonotype has only a few counts. The J gene is TRBJ1-5, the V gene TRBV2; unclear D gene. CDR1 and CDR2 from the germline V gene are SNHLY and FYNNEI. Trimming cost V 5 bases and J 7 bases, with 15 bases left between them. This CDR3 has 14 amino acids. The CDR3 protein is CASSRFSSGQPQHF. The CDR3 DNA reads TGTGCCAGCAGTCGATTTTCCTCGGGGCAGCCCCAGCATTTT. The full variable domain, with the rest looked up from reference TRBV2 and TRBJ1-5, is EPEVTQTPSHQVTQMGQEVILRCVPISNHLYFYWYRQILGQKVEFLVSFYNNEISEKSEIFDDQFSVERPDGSNFTLKIRSTKLEDSAMYFCASSRFSSGQPQHFGDGTRLSIL.

This clonotype has just a few counts. The chain links TRBV15 to TRBJ2-5, with D possibly being TRBD1 (5 bases). CDR1 and CDR2 (germline): LNHNV, YYDKDF (reference sequence). This CDR3 contains 15 residues. V was pared by 3 bases and J by 0 bases, with 11 bases between. Here the CDR3 DNA reads TGTGCCACCAGCAGTCCCCAGGGCGACCAAGAGACCCAGTACTTC. Its translation is CATSSPQGDQETQYF. The full variable domain, its missing parts supplied by reference TRBV15 and TRBJ2-5, is DAMVIQNPRYQVTQFGKPVTLSCSQTLNHNVMYWYQQKSSQAPKLLFHYYDKDFNNEADTPDNFQSRRPNTSFCFLDIRSPGLGDTAMYLCATSSPQGDQETQYFGPGTRLLVL.

This clonotype came up a few times. This chain links TRBV7-2 with TRBJ2-3; possible D gene TRBD2, 5 bases. CDR1 is SGHTA and CDR2 is FQGNSA in the germline V gene. The CDR3 loop spans 14 amino acids. V lost 6 bases to trimming and J lost 3 bases, with 13 bases between them. CDR3 sequence (DNA): TGTGCCAGCAGATCCGGGATTAATACAGATACGCAGTATTTT. This sequence encodes CASRSGINTDTQYF.

This clonotype has a count of ten or more. The chain has TRBV20-1 and TRBJ1-2, with D maybe TRBD1 (6 bases). Germline assignment: CDR1 DFQATT and CDR2 SNEGSKA (reference sequence). V lost 5 bases and J lost 6, with 28 bases in between. This CDR3 region has 17 residues. The CDR3 DNA is TGCAGTGCTTCCTTCCCCGCCGGACAGTTGATTAAGGATGGCTACACCTTC. This encodes CSASFPAGQLIKDGYTF.

There are a few counts of this clonotype. This chain connects TRBV7-2 to TRBJ2-3; D is unresolved. Trimming stripped 4 bases from V and 6 bases from J, with 8 bases between. CDR1 SGHTA and CDR2 FQGNSA come from the germline V gene. This CDR3 spans 12 amino acids. The CDR3 coding sequence is TGTGCCAGCAGCTCTAGGGCCGATACGCAGTATTTT. Translating gives CASSSRADTQYF.

This clonotype was detected ten times or more. This chain connects TRBV7-9 to TRBJ1-2; D unclear. Germline V gives CDR1 SEHNR, CDR2 FQNEAQ (reference sequence). Trimming shortened V by 1 base and J by 10 bases, and 7 bases separated the two germline ends. This CDR3 region has 11 residues. CDR3: CASSLESVYTF. CDR3 nucleotide sequence: TGTGCCAGCAGCTTAGAGAGCGTCTACACCTTC.

This clonotype occurred a few times. The CDR3 coding sequence is TGCGCCAGCAGCTTTGGGGGCGAGGATGGCTACACCTTC. Translated: CASSFGGEDGYTF. The chain has TRBV5-1 and TRBJ1-2; possibly TRBD1 for D (6 bases). The CDR3 is 13 residues long. The V end was cut by 2 bases, the J end by 6 bases, with 11 bases between. The V gene's germline CDR1 is SGHRS and CDR2 YFSETQ.

This clonotype was detected only a few times. The chain carries TRBV6-1 and TRBJ2-1; D unresolved. The length of the CDR3 is 14 residues. V lost 7 bases and J lost 0, with 10 bases in between. In germline, CDR1 is MNHNS, CDR2 SASEGT. CDR3 bases: TGTGCCAGCACCCCTGCTATCTCCTACAATGAGCAGTTCTTC. Translated, it gives CASTPAISYNEQFF.

Many counts were recorded for this clonotype. This chain uses TRBV7-8 with TRBJ2-7, with 9 bases identical to TRBD1. The CDR3 is made up of 16 amino acids. The germline V gene has CDR1 SGHVS and CDR2 FQNEAQ. J was trimmed by 4 bases and V by 5 bases; bases with no gene match: 12. CDR3 coding DNA: TGTGCCAGCAGCCCCCTTGGGGGACAGGGATGGTACGAGCAGTACTTC. Protein sequence: CASSPLGGQGWYEQYF.

V gene TRBV7-9 combines with J gene TRBJ1-1; perhaps TRBD1 as D (6 bases). V gave up 5 bases and J gave up 4 bases, with 17 bases separating them. Germline CDR1 and CDR2: SEHNR and FQNEAQ (reference sequence). CDR3 length equals 15 residues. The CDR3 region is CASSPRGGRATEAFF. In DNA, the CDR3 is TGTGCCAGCAGCCCGCGAGGGGGGCGGGCCACTGAAGCTTTCTTT.

The CDR3 DNA reads as TGTGCCAGCAGCCCCGGGCAGGGGTCACCCCTCCACTTT. Translation: CASSPGQGSPLHF. The chain has TRBV11-2 and TRBJ1-6, with a possible D match to TRBD1 (6 bases). This CDR3 comprises 13 residues. Germline V gene data show CDR1 as SGHAT and CDR2 as FQNNGV. Deletions cut 5 bases from V and 10 bases from J, with 12 bases between.

This clonotype was counted at least ten times. For the CDR3, the DNA is TGTGCCAGCAGCTTGACCGGGACGGAAAATCAGCCCCAGCATTTT. Its translation is CASSLTGTENQPQHF. This chain joins TRBV7-8 and TRBJ1-5, with D tentatively TRBD1 (5 bases). Germline loops: CDR1 SGHVS, CDR2 FQNEAQ. Trimming stripped 3 bases from V and 4 bases from J, with 13 bases between. CDR3 length: 15 amino acids.

This clonotype was recorded many times. The chain has TRBV5-1 and TRBJ2-2; the D gene is possibly TRBD1 (6 bases). Germline V CDR1 and CDR2: SGHRS, YFSETQ. CDR3 length equals 19 residues. V was pared by 1 base and J by 2 bases, with 21 bases between. The CDR3 is CASSLRGVDSGINTGELFF. In nucleotides, the CDR3 is TGCGCCAGCAGCTTGCGAGGGGTGGACAGTGGGATAAACACCGGGGAGCTGTTTTTT.

This chain links TRBV6-5 with TRBJ2-5; weak D call: TRBD2 (6 bases). The CDR3 runs 14 residues. The germline V and J ends were trimmed by 2 bases and 1 base, with 8 bases remaining between them. CDR1 MNHEY and CDR2 SVGAGI come from the germline V gene. The DNA for the CDR3 is TGTGCCAGCAGTTACGGGGGGTCCCAAGAGACCCAGTACTTC. Translating it yields CASSYGGSQETQYF.

The V and J genes are TRBV27 and TRBJ1-2, with TRBD1 identical over 7 bases. The CDR3 contains 16 residues. Germline CDR1 and CDR2: MNHEY and SMNVEV (reference sequence). J was trimmed by 4 bases and V by 5 bases; bases with no gene match: 13. The chain's CDR3 is CASSPQAGTALYGYTF. CDR3 sequence (DNA): TGTGCCAGCAGTCCCCAGGCAGGGACAGCTCTCTATGGCTACACCTTC.

V is TRBV18 and J is TRBJ1-4, with TRBD1 matching over 10 bases. Germline V gene data show CDR1 as KGHSH and CDR2 as LQKENI. The CDR3 spans 16 residues. J gave up 10 bases and V 6 bases, and 14 bases lay outside the gene matches. In DNA, the CDR3 is TGTGCCAGCTCCCACTCCCGGGACAGGGGATCGGTAAAACTGTTTTTT. The encoded protein is CASSHSRDRGSVKLFF.

This clonotype was seen a handful of times. The CDR3 nucleotides read TGTGCCAGCAGCCCGACTAGCGGGGTCGACAGCTCCTACAATGAGCAGTTCTTC. Its protein product is CASSPTSGVDSSYNEQFF. The chain couples TRBV13 to TRBJ2-1; the match to TRBD2 covers 11 bases. This CDR3 region has 18 residues. Trimming removed 5 bases from V and 0 bases from J; junction bases left unmatched: 9. CDR1 and CDR2 from the germline V gene are PRHDT and FYEKMQ (reference sequence).

V usage is TRBV5-1 and J usage is TRBJ1-1, with 7 bases lining up with TRBD1. CDR3 length: 14 residues. After removal of 5 bases from V and 5 bases from J, the junction contained 9 bases not matched to a gene. Germline assignment: CDR1 SGHRS and CDR2 YFSETQ. The chain's CDR3 is CASRKQGLGTEAFF. The CDR3 DNA follows: TGCGCCAGCAGAAAACAGGGGTTGGGGACTGAAGCTTTCTTT.

This clonotype was observed a few times. V usage is TRBV11-3 and J usage is TRBJ2-5, with D possibly matching TRBD1 (5 bases). The CDR3 has 14 residues. Trimming pared 2 bases from V and 5 bases from J, leaving 12 bases between. Per the germline V gene, CDR1 is SGHNT and CDR2 is YENEEA. CDR3 in DNA: TGTGCCAGCAGCTTAAGGGCAAGGGGTGAGACCCAGTACTTC. It yields the protein CASSLRARGETQYF.